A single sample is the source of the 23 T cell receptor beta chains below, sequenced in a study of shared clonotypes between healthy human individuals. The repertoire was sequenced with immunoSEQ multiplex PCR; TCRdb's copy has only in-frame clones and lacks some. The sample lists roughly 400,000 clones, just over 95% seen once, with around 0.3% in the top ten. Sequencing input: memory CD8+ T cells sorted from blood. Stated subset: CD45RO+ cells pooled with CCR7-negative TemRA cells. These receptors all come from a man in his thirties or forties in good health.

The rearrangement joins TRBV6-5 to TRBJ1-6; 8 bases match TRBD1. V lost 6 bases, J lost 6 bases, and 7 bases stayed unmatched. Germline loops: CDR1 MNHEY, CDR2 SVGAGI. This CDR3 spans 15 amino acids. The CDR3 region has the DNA TGTGCCAGCAGAACGACAGGGGCGATTAATTCACCCCTCCACTTT. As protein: CASRTTGAINSPLHF.

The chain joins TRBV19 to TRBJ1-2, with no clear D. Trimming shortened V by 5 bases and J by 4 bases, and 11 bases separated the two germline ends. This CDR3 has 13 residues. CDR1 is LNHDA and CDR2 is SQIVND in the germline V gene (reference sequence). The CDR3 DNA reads TGTGCCAGTAGTCCAGGAATGAGCTATGGCTACACCTTC. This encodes CASSPGMSYGYTF.

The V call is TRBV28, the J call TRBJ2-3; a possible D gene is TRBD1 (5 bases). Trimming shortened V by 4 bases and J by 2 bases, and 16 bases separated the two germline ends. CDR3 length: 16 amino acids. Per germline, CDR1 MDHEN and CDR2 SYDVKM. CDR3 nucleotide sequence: TGTGCCAGCAGTTGGGGCTTAAGGGGCTCCACAGATACGCAGTATTTT. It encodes CASSWGLRGSTDTQYF.

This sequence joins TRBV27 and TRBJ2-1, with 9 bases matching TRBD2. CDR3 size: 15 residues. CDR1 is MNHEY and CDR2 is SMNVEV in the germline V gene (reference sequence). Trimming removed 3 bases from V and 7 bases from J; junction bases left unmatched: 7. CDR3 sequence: CASSFWTSAQNEQFF. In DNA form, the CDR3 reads TGTGCCAGCAGTTTCTGGACTAGCGCTCAAAATGAGCAGTTCTTC.

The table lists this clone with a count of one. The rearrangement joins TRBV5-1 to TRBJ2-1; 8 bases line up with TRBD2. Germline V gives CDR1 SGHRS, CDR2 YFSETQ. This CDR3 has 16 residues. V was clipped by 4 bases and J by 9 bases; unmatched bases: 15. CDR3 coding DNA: TGCGCCAGCAGCCCGCACACCCGCTTAGCGGGAAGTGAGCAGTTCTTC. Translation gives CASSPHTRLAGSEQFF.

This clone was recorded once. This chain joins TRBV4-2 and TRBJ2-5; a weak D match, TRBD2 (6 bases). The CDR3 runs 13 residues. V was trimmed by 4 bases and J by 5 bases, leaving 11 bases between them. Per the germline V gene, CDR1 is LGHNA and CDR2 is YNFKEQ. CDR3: CASSPSGEETQYF. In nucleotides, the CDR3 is TGTGCCAGCAGCCCCTCGGGAGAGGAGACCCAGTACTTC.

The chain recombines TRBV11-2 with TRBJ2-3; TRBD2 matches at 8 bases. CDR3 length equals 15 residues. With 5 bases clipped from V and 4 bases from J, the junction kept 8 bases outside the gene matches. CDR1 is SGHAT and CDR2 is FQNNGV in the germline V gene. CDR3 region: CASSQSGRGADTQYF. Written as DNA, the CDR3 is TGTGCCAGCAGCCAAAGCGGGAGAGGGGCAGATACGCAGTATTTT. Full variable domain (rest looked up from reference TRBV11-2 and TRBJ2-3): EAGVAQSPRYKIIEKRQSVAFWCNPISGHATLYWYQQILGQGPKLLIQFQNNGVVDDSQLPKDRFSAERLKGVDSTLKIQPAKLEDSAVYLCASSQSGRGADTQYFGPGTRLTVL.

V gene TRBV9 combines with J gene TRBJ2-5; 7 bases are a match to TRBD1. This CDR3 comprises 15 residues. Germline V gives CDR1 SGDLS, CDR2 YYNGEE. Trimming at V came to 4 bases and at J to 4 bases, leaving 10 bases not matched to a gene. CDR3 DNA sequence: TGTGCCAGCAGCCTCTCCCTTGACAGGGCAGAGACCCAGTACTTC. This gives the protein CASSLSLDRAETQYF.

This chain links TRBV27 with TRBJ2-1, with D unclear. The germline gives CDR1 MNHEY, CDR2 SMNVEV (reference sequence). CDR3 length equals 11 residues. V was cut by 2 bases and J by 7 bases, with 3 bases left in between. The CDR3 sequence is CASSLRNEQFF. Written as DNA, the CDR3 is TGTGCCAGCAGTTTAAGGAATGAGCAGTTCTTC.

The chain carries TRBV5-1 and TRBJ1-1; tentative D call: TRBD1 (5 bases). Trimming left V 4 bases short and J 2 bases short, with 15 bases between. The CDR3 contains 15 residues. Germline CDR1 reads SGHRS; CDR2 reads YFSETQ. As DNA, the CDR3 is TGCGCCAGCAGCCAGAGAGGACACCTAAACACTGAAGCTTTCTTT. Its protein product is CASSQRGHLNTEAFF.

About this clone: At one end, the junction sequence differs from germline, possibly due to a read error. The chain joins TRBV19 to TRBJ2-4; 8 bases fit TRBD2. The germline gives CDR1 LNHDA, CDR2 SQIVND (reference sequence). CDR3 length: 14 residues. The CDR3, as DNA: TGTGCCAGTAGGATAGCGGGATCCAAAAACATTCAGTACTTC. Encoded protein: CASRIAGSKNIQYF. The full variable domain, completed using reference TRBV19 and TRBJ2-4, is DGGITQSPKYLFRKEGQNVTLSCEQNLNHDAMYWYRQDPGQGLRLIYYSQIVNDFQKGDIAEGYSVSREKKESFPLTVTSAQKNPTAFYLCASRIAGSKNIQYFGAGTRLSVL.

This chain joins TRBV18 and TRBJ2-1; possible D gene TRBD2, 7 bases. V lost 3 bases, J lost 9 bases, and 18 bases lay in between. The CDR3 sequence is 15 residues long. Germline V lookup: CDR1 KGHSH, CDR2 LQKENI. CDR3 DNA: TGTGCCAGCTCACCGAGGGGGGAGGGCCATAGTGAGCAGTTCTTC. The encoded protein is CASSPRGEGHSEQFF.

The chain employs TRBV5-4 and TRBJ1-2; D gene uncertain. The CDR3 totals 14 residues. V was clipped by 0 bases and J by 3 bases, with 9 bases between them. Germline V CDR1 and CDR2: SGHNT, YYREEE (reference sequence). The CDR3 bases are TGTGCCAGCAGCTTGGAATCGGAGTACTATGGCTACACCTTC. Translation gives CASSLESEYYGYTF.

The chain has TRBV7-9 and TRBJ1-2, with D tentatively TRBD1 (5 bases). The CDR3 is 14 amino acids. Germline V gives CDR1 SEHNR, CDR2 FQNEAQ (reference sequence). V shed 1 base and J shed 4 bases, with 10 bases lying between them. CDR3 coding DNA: TGTGCCAGCAGCTTAGATGGAGGGGTCTATGGCTACACCTTC. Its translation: CASSLDGGVYGYTF.

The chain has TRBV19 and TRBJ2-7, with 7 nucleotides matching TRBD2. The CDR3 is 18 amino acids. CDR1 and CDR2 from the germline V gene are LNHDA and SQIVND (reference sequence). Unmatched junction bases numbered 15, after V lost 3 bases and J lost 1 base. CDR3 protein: CASSMGPFLREMSYEQYF. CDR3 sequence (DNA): TGTGCCAGTAGTATGGGACCCTTCCTGCGGGAGATGTCCTACGAGCAGTACTTC.

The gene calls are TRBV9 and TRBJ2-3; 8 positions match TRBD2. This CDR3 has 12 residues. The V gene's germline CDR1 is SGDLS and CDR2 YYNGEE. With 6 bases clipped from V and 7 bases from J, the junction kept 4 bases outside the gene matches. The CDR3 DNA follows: TGTGCCAGCAACGCGGGAGGATATACGCAGTATTTT. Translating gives CASNAGGYTQYF.

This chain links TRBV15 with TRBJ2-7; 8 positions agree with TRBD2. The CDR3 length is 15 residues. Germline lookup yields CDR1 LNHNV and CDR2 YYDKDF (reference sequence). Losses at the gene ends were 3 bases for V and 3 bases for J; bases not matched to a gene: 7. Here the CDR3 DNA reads TGTGCCACCAGCAGTCGAAGCGGGAGTATCTACGAGCAGTACTTC. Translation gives CATSSRSGSIYEQYF.

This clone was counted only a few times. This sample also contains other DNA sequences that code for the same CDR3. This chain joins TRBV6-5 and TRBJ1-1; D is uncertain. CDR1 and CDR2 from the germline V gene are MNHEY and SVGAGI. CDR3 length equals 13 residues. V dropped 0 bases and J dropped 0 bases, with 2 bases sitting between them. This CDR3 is CASSYSLNTEAFF. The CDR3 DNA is TGTGCCAGCAGTTACTCATTGAACACTGAAGCTTTCTTT.

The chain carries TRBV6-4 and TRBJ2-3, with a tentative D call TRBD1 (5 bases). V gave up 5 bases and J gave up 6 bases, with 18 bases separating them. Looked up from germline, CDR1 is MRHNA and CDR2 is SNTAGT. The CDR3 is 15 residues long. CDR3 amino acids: CASSNQGGSRDTQYF. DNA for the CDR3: TGTGCCAGCAGTAACCAGGGCGGTAGCAGGGATACGCAGTATTTT.

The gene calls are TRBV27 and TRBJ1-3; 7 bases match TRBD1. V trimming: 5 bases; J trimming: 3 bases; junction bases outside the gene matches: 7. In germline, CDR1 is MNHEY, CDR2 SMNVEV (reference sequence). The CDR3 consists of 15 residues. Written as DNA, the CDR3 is TGTGCCAGCAGTCCCTTGGGACAGTTTGGAAACACCATATATTTT. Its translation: CASSPLGQFGNTIYF.

CDR3 residues: CASSRQGVNTGELFF. The CDR3 region has the DNA TGTGCCAGCAGTCGACAGGGGGTAAACACCGGGGAGCTGTTTTTT. This sequence joins TRBV28 and TRBJ2-2, with 9 bases lining up with TRBD1. V shed 5 bases and J 2 bases; nucleotides not matched to a gene: 3. The CDR3 covers 15 residues. The germline gives CDR1 MDHEN, CDR2 SYDVKM.

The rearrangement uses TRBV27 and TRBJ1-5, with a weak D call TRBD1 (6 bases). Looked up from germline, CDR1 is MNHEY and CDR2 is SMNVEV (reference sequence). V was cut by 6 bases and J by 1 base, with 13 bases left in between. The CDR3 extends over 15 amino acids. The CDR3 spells CASRPAGGSNQPQHF. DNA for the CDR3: TGTGCCAGCAGACCGGCGGGGGGCAGCAATCAGCCCCAGCATTTT.

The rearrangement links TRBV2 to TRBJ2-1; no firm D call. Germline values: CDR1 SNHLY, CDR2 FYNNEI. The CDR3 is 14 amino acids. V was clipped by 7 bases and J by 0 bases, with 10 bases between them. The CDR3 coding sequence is TGTGCCAGCACCCCTTGGGGCTCCTACAATGAGCAGTTCTTC. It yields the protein CASTPWGSYNEQFF.